The 27 T cell receptor beta chains below were found in one sample sequenced in a study of cytomegalovirus exposure and HLA in healthy donors. PCR involved 60 Vbeta and 13 Jbeta primers. Some clones are missing from TCRdb's copy, which holds only in-frame ones; the method was immunoSEQ multiplex PCR. The sample yields approximately 120,000 clones, about two thirds seen once. The sample comprised PBMCs. Source of these receptors: a man between 60 and 70 years old in good health and CMV-seropositive.

The chain links TRBV15 to TRBJ2-5; the D is unclear. Germline V gene sequence: CDR1 LNHNV, CDR2 YYDKDF (reference sequence). The CDR3 length is 13 residues. V lost 0 bases to trimming and J lost 6 bases, with 8 bases between them. CDR3 residues: CATSREGAQTQYF. In nucleotides, the CDR3 is TGTGCCACCAGCAGAGAAGGAGCACAGACCCAGTACTTC.

The chain recombines TRBV2 with TRBJ1-1, with D perhaps matching TRBD1 (5 bases). V lost 4 bases and J lost 5, with 11 bases in between. The length of the CDR3 is 13 residues. The V gene's germline CDR1 is SNHLY and CDR2 FYNNEI. The CDR3 nucleotides read TGTGCCAGCAGTGTCTCAGGGAGGACTGAAGCTTTCTTT. Translating it yields CASSVSGRTEAFF.

V usage is TRBV6-5 and J usage is TRBJ1-2; no reliable D call. This CDR3 region has 13 residues. V was clipped by 5 bases and J by 1 base, with 8 bases between them. Germline V lookup: CDR1 MNHEY, CDR2 SVGAGI. The CDR3 DNA reads TGTGCCAGCAGTCCGGGGAATAACTATGGCTACACCTTC. Amino acids: CASSPGNNYGYTF.

V is TRBV7-3 and J is TRBJ2-3, with D perhaps TRBD1 (7 bases). The germline gives CDR1 SGHTA, CDR2 FQGTGA. V shed 1 base and J shed 3 bases, with 11 bases lying between them. This CDR3 spans 15 amino acids. CDR3 sequence: CASSLMAGGTDTQYF. The CDR3 DNA reads as TGTGCCAGCAGCTTAATGGCAGGGGGGACAGATACGCAGTATTTT.

The chain has TRBV29-1 and TRBJ1-2; D is undetermined. The V end lost 0 bases, the J end lost 3 bases, and 8 bases lay between the germline ends. The CDR3 has 13 residues. CDR1 is SQVTM and CDR2 is ANQGSEA in the germline V gene. CDR3 in DNA: TGCAGCGTTGAAGAGGGCAGATACTATGGCTACACCTTC. Amino acid sequence: CSVEEGRYYGYTF. The entire variable domain, with the rest obtained from reference TRBV29-1 and TRBJ1-2, is as follows: SAVISQKPSRDICQRGTSLTIQCQVDSQVTMMFWYRQQPGQSLTLIATANQGSEATYESGFVIDKFPISRPNLTFSTLTVSNMSPEDSSIYLCSVEEGRYYGYTFGSGTRLTVV.

The rearrangement links TRBV15 to TRBJ1-3, with a possible D match to TRBD1 (6 bases). The V end lost 5 bases, the J end lost 4 bases, and 18 bases lay between the germline ends. CDR1 LNHNV and CDR2 YYDKDF come from the germline V gene (reference sequence). This CDR3 comprises 16 residues. The CDR3 region is CATSSDVKGDGNTIYF. The CDR3 bases are TGTGCCACCAGCTCAGATGTGAAGGGGGACGGAAACACCATATATTTT.

This chain links TRBV4-2 with TRBJ2-1; tentatively, D is TRBD2 (6 bases). The CDR3 sequence is 14 residues long. V was trimmed by 4 bases and J by 6 bases, leaving 13 bases between them. The germline V gene encodes CDR1 LGHNA and CDR2 YNFKEQ. CDR3 residues: CASSLGGETNEQFF. The CDR3 DNA reads as TGTGCCAGCAGCCTAGGCGGGGAAACCAATGAGCAGTTCTTC.

This clone was picked up one time. The chain couples TRBV19 to TRBJ1-6; TRBD1 might be the D (6 bases). The CDR3 runs 13 residues. The V gene's germline CDR1 is LNHDA and CDR2 SQIVND (reference sequence). V was pared by 5 bases and J by 11 bases, with 13 bases between. CDR3 nucleotide sequence: TGTGCCAGTAGTTTTGGACAGAGTGCACCCCTCCACTTT. Its protein is CASSFGQSAPLHF.

Only one count was recorded for this clone. This chain links TRBV19 with TRBJ2-7, with TRBD2 as a possible D gene (5 bases). The CDR3 sequence is 14 residues long. The V gene's germline CDR1 is LNHDA and CDR2 SQIVND (reference sequence). Deletions cut 5 bases from V and 5 bases from J, with 16 bases between. The CDR3 is CASSLSGSRHEQYF. In nucleotides, the CDR3 is TGTGCCAGTAGTCTCTCGGGATCCCGACACGAGCAGTACTTC.

The chain links TRBV23-1 to TRBJ1-1; TRBD1 matches at 9 bases. TRBV23-1 is filed as an ORF, its function uncertain. V was pared by 10 bases and J by 6 bases, with 15 bases of the junction left unmatched. This CDR3 is 15 amino acids long. This CDR3 reads CAKPSDKDRGAEAFF. The CDR3 region has the DNA TGCGCCAAACCTTCTGACAAGGACAGGGGCGCTGAAGCTTTCTTT.

The chain uses TRBV19 and TRBJ2-5; 7 bases fit TRBD2. The CDR3 is 14 amino acids. Germline values: CDR1 LNHDA, CDR2 SQIVND (reference sequence). Trimming cost V 3 bases and J 7 bases; bases outside gene matches: 8. The CDR3: CASSMGLAVGTQYF. CDR3 coding DNA: TGTGCCAGTAGTATGGGCCTAGCGGTTGGGACCCAGTACTTC.

The CDR3 coding sequence is TGTGCCAGCAGCTTCACGACTAGCACAGATACGCAGTATTTT. Protein: CASSFTTSTDTQYF. The rearrangement links TRBV7-2 to TRBJ2-3; D call uncertain. Germline V gives CDR1 SGHTA, CDR2 FQGNSA. The germline V and J ends were trimmed by 3 bases and 0 bases, with 7 bases remaining between them. CDR3 size: 14 residues. The whole variable domain, remainder taken from reference TRBV7-2 and TRBJ2-3, is GAGVSQSPSNKVTEKGKDVELRCDPISGHTALYWYRQSLGQGLEFLIYFQGNSAPDKSGLPSDRFSAERTGGSVSTLTIQRTQQEDSAVYLCASSFTTSTDTQYFGPGTRLTVL.

Details on this clone: This specimen includes other DNA sequences encoding the same CDR3. The chain has TRBV5-1 and TRBJ1-3; the D is unclear. The CDR3 is 14 residues long. The ends were cut back, 0 bases at V and 0 bases at J, with 4 bases in the middle. Per the germline V gene, CDR1 is SGHRS and CDR2 is YFSETQ. CDR3 nucleotide sequence: TGCGCCAGCAGCTTGGGTAGCTCTGGAAACACCATATATTTT. Amino acids: CASSLGSSGNTIYF. The complete variable domain, with remaining parts taken from reference TRBV5-1 and TRBJ1-3, reads KAGVTQTPRYLIKTRGQQVTLSCSPISGHRSVSWYQQTPGQGLQFLFEYFSETQRNKGNFPGRFSGRQFSNSRSEMNVSTLELGDSALYLCASSLGSSGNTIYFGEGSWLTVV.

This clone was observed once. The rearrangement uses TRBV7-7 and TRBJ2-5, with D hard to call. CDR3 length equals 10 residues. Germline CDR1 SSHAT, CDR2 FNYEAQ (reference sequence). The CDR3 bases are TGTAGCGTGGGTCGAGAGACCCAGTACTTC. Its protein is CSVGRETQYF.

The chain couples TRBV30 to TRBJ1-1; TRBD1 matches at 7 bases. The junction had 4 bases not matched to a gene; V was cut back by 3 bases and J by 3 bases. This CDR3 has 13 amino acids. In germline, CDR1 is GTSNPN, CDR2 SVGIG (reference sequence). CDR3 amino acids: CAWSKGAYTEAFF. In DNA form, the CDR3 reads TGTGCCTGGAGCAAGGGGGCCTACACTGAAGCTTTCTTT.

The V gene is TRBV7-6, the J gene TRBJ1-1, with 7 positions matching TRBD1. Germline assignment: CDR1 SGHVS and CDR2 FNYEAQ. This CDR3 region has 13 residues. The ends lost 8 bases at V and 0 bases at J; junction bases unmatched: 3. Here the CDR3 reads CASGDRMNTEAFF. CDR3 nucleotide sequence: TGTGCCAGCGGGGACAGAATGAACACTGAAGCTTTCTTT.

This clone was detected once. This rearrangement joins TRBV27 to TRBJ2-2; 9 positions agree with TRBD1. Losses at the gene ends were 2 bases for V and 4 bases for J; bases not matched to a gene: 20. CDR3 length: 21 residues. Germline V gives CDR1 MNHEY, CDR2 SMNVEV (reference sequence). The CDR3 sequence: CASSLPRQGVGLGPGTGELFF. CDR3 nucleotide sequence: TGTGCCAGCAGTTTACCCCGACAGGGGGTTGGTTTGGGGCCTGGCACCGGGGAGCTGTTTTTT.

The rearrangement links TRBV7-9 to TRBJ1-4, with TRBD1 matching over 11 bases. Germline V gene lookup returns CDR1 SEHNR and CDR2 FQNEAQ (reference sequence). The CDR3 is made up of 15 amino acids. Germline trimming cut 5 bases from V and 8 bases from J; bases unmatched to any gene: 7. The DNA for the CDR3 is TGTGCCAGCAGCACCGGACAGGGGGCGCACGAAAAACTGTTTTTT. Translation: CASSTGQGAHEKLFF.

The chain recombines TRBV5-5 with TRBJ2-3; TRBD1 matches 8 bases. CDR1 and CDR2 from the germline V gene are SGHKS and YYEKEE (reference sequence). CDR3 length: 15 amino acids. V gave up 0 bases and J gave up 2 bases; unmatched junction bases: 2. The CDR3 spells CASSLGTGPTDTQYF. The CDR3 DNA follows: TGTGCCAGCAGCTTGGGGACAGGGCCCACAGATACGCAGTATTTT.

The chain carries TRBV10-3 and TRBJ1-1; D gene uncertain. The length of the CDR3 is 14 residues. The germline V and J ends were trimmed by 0 bases and 2 bases, with 7 bases remaining between them. Germline loops: CDR1 ENHRY, CDR2 SYGVKD. CDR3 loop: CAISESAVNTEAFF. CDR3 DNA: TGTGCCATCAGTGAGTCGGCGGTAAACACTGAAGCTTTCTTT.

A few counts support this clone. The gene calls are TRBV4-2 and TRBJ1-2, with unresolved D. V lost 0 bases and J 4 bases, leaving 9 bases between the germline ends. Germline-derived CDR1 and CDR2 are LGHNA and YNFKEQ. CDR3 length: 14 residues. CDR3 sequence reads: CASSQDRVAYGYTF. The CDR3 coding sequence is TGTGCCAGCAGCCAAGATAGAGTTGCCTATGGCTACACCTTC.

The chain employs TRBV15 and TRBJ1-2; D uncertain. Per germline, CDR1 LNHNV and CDR2 YYDKDF (reference sequence). The CDR3 spans 14 residues. Trimming stripped 4 bases from V and 7 bases from J, with 16 bases between. CDR3 loop: CATSIPRGLGGYTF. The CDR3 nucleotides read TGTGCCACCAGCATTCCTCGAGGGCTGGGTGGCTACACCTTC. Together with reference TRBV15 and TRBJ1-2, the CDR3 gives the full variable domain: DAMVIQNPRYQVTQFGKPVTLSCSQTLNHNVMYWYQQKSSQAPKLLFHYYDKDFNNEADTPDNFQSRRPNTSFCFLDIRSPGLGDTAMYLCATSIPRGLGGYTFGSGTRLTVV.

V and J are TRBV9 and TRBJ2-1, with 11 bases fitting TRBD2. CDR3 length: 17 residues. From germline, CDR1 is SGDLS and CDR2 YYNGEE. With V trimmed by 0 bases and J by 5 bases, 7 bases remained unmatched. The CDR3 region has the DNA TGTGCCAGCAGCGTAGGAAATAGCGGGGGGGCTCACAATGAGCAGTTCTTC. It codes for CASSVGNSGGAHNEQFF.

The chain couples TRBV29-1 to TRBJ2-7, with 7 nucleotides matching TRBD2. Germline trimming cut 3 bases from V and 6 bases from J; bases unmatched to any gene: 8. Germline V gives CDR1 SQVTM, CDR2 ANQGSEA. The CDR3 extends over 13 amino acids. CDR3 bases: TGCAGCGTTGATCGTAGCGGGCAGGGCGAGCAGTACTTC. Its translation: CSVDRSGQGEQYF.

The V and J genes are TRBV4-2 and TRBJ2-1; a possible D gene is TRBD2 (7 bases). Trimming removed 0 bases at V and 7 bases at J, with 22 bases between. This CDR3 comprises 18 residues. The germline gives CDR1 LGHNA, CDR2 YNFKEQ. This CDR3 reads CASSQDRSGGGYNNEQFF. DNA of the CDR3: TGTGCCAGCAGCCAAGATAGATCGGGGGGCGGGTATAATAATGAGCAGTTCTTC.

The chain uses TRBV5-1 and TRBJ2-7, with D maybe TRBD2 (6 bases). Between the trimmed V and J ends, which lost 1 base and 6 bases, there was a span of 8 bases. Germline CDR1 SGHRS, CDR2 YFSETQ. There are 12 residues in the CDR3. The CDR3 DNA is TGCGCCAGCAGCTTGCGGGGGTTCGAGCAGTACTTC. Encoded protein: CASSLRGFEQYF.

The chain joins TRBV5-1 to TRBJ2-2, with 9 bases identical to TRBD2. CDR3 length equals 17 residues. V trimming: 4 bases; J trimming: 3 bases; junction bases outside the gene matches: 10. Germline CDR1 and CDR2: SGHRS and YFSETQ. DNA of the CDR3: TGCGCCAGCAGCCCGTTGGGCGGGGGGGCCTACACCGGGGAGCTGTTTTTT. It is translated as CASSPLGGGAYTGELFF.